A selection of T cell receptor beta chains follows, all from one sample in a study of regulatory T cells in long-lasting Graves disease. From the multiplex PCR reads, TCRdb called clonotypes with MiXCR, one entry per CDR3 protein. The sample shows roughly 490,000 distinct CDR3 sequences, less than 25% of them seen only once. The specimen was peripheral blood mononuclear cells (PBMCs), collected when the disease was refractory, from a patient treated with antithyroid drugs. These receptors originate from a female donor with Graves disease. CDR3s include the opening cysteine and the closing phenylalanine or tryptophan. The D gene is left open where the match is weak. Clone sizes are given selectively: once, few, many, or a class where the clone is expanded.

>-|TRBJ1-2|TRBV2|many
CASSQASNYGYTF
TGTGCCAGCAGCCAGGCCTCTAACTATGGCTACACCTTC
>-|TRBJ1-1|TRBV6-1|many
CASTPGQGLNTEAFF
TGTGCCAGCACCCCAGGCCAGGGGCTAAACACTGAAGCTTTCTTT
>-|TRBJ1-4|TRBV10-3|many
CAISEQGSGNEKLFF
TGTGCCATCAGTGAGCAGGGGAGTGGAAATGAAAAACTGTTTTTT
>-|TRBJ2-5|TRBV12-3/TRBV12-4|-
CASSSQDRRETQYF
TGTGCCAGCAGCAGCCAAGACAGGCGTGAGACCCAGTACTTC
>-|TRBJ1-4|TRBV2|many
CASRRYVDPTNEKLFF
TGTGCCAGCAGACGTTATGTGGATCCAACTAATGAAAAACTGTTTTTT
>TRBD2|TRBJ2-5|TRBV28|many
CASSPPALAGVQTQYF
TGTGCCAGCAGCCCCCCGGCTCTAGCGGGAGTTCAGACCCAGTACTTC
>-|TRBJ2-4|TRBV28|-
CASSSAGQGQYF
TGTGCCAGCAGTTCCGCAGGTCAGGGTCAGTACTTC
>-|TRBJ2-5|TRBV28|many
CASSSFGEGARETQYF
TGTGCCAGCAGTTCGTTCGGGGAGGGGGCGCGAGAGACCCAGTACTTC
>-|TRBJ2-7|TRBV28|many
CASSPSVGRASYEQYF
TGTGCCAGCAGCCCCTCAGTGGGCAGGGCCTCCTACGAGCAGTACTTC
>TRBD1|TRBJ1-5|TRBV3-1|many
CASSQGQSNQPQHF
TGTGCCAGCAGCCAGGGACAGAGCAATCAGCCCCAGCATTTT
>-|TRBJ1-1|TRBV10-3|few
CAISESPRNTEAFF
TGTGCCATCAGTGAGTCCCCCAGGAACACTGAAGCTTTCTTT
>TRBD1|TRBJ1-5|TRBV20-1|-
CSAGGTGEYQPQHF
TGCAGTGCCGGAGGGACAGGAGAATATCAGCCCCAGCATTTT
>TRBD2|TRBJ2-1|TRBV6-1|-
CASSEGPSGSYEQFF
TGTGCCAGCAGTGAAGGACCTAGCGGGAGCTATGAGCAGTTCTTC
>-|TRBJ1-1|TRBV28|many
CASKCETCTEAFF
TGTGCCAGCAAGTGCGAAACCTGTACTGAAGCTTTCTTT
>-|TRBJ2-7|TRBV3-2|-
CASSQGTSGNNYEQYF
TGTGCCAGCAGCCAAGGGACTAGCGGGAATAACTACGAGCAGTACTTC
>-|TRBJ2-2|TRBV2|-
CASSPASAGTNTGELFF
TGTGCCAGCAGTCCGGCTTCGGCGGGGACGAACACCGGGGAGCTGTTTTTT
>-|TRBJ2-5|TRBV28|many
CASSFNTHRETQYF
TGTGCCAGCAGTTTTAACACGCATAGAGAGACCCAGTACTTC
>-|TRBJ2-1|TRBV11-3|few
CASVARTYNEQFF
TGTGCCAGTGTAGCGAGAACCTACAATGAGCAGTTCTTC
>-|TRBJ1-2|TRBV6-1|many
CASSPEVVGGYTF
TGTGCCAGCAGCCCCGAGGTAGTGGGGGGCTACACCTTC
>-|TRBJ1-1|TRBV24-1|-
CAASDYLGSEAFF
TGTGCCGCCAGTGATTATTTGGGCTCTGAAGCTTTCTTT
>TRBD2|TRBJ2-1|TRBV28|many
CASSQRGGEQFF
TGTGCCAGCAGTCAGCGGGGGGGCGAGCAGTTCTTC
>-|TRBJ2-7|TRBV30|few
CAWTADYEQYF
TGTGCCTGGACCGCGGACTACGAGCAGTACTTC
>-|TRBJ1-1|TRBV29-1|many
CSVRDGDTEAFF
TGCAGCGTCCGGGACGGAGACACTGAAGCTTTCTTT
>-|TRBJ2-2|TRBV27|-
CASSLSASGAGELFF
TGTGCCAGCAGTTTATCTGCGTCGGGGGCCGGGGAGCTGTTTTTT
>-|TRBJ1-5|TRBV28|many
CASRSRSNQPQHF
TGTGCCAGCAGATCAAGGAGCAATCAGCCCCAGCATTTT
>-|TRBJ1-5|TRBV19|-
CASSSREGNNQPQHF
TGTGCCAGTAGCTCCAGGGAAGGTAACAATCAGCCCCAGCATTTT
>TRBD2|TRBJ2-3|TRBV12-3/TRBV12-4|-
CASSGQLAGGTDTQYF
TGTGCCAGCAGTGGACAACTAGCGGGGGGCACAGATACGCAGTATTTT
>-|TRBJ1-1|TRBV19|-
CASFHKGGNTEAFF
TGTGCCAGTTTTCATAAGGGAGGTAACACTGAAGCTTTCTTT
>-|TRBJ2-2|TRBV3-1|-
CASSKGRGQGTGELFF
TGTGCCAGCAGCAAAGGGCGAGGCCAGGGCACCGGGGAGCTGTTTTTT
>-|TRBJ1-5|TRBV6-1|-
CASQGTASNQPQHF
TGTGCCAGCCAAGGGACGGCGAGCAATCAGCCCCAGCATTTT
>-|TRBJ2-1|TRBV7-2|-
CASSIGTDYNEQFF
TGTGCCAGCAGCATCGGGACGGACTACAATGAGCAGTTCTTC
>-|TRBJ2-7|TRBV28|many
CASSLSTGRSLGSEQYF
TGTGCCAGCAGTTTAAGCACCGGGCGCAGTTTGGGGTCCGAGCAGTACTTC
>-|TRBJ2-5|TRBV7-2|many
CASSFDGKETQYF
TGTGCCAGCAGCTTTGACGGAAAAGAGACCCAGTACTTC
>TRBD2|TRBJ2-2|TRBV9|-
CASSVGGLAGDGGELFF
TGTGCCAGCAGCGTAGGGGGACTAGCGGGAGACGGCGGGGAGCTGTTTTTT
>TRBD1|TRBJ2-7|TRBV19|-
CASSPTGAFSYEQYF
TGTGCCAGTAGTCCGACAGGGGCCTTCTCCTACGAGCAGTACTTC
>-|TRBJ1-2|TRBV2|many
CASSEALTPYSTF
TGTGCCAGCAGTGAAGCGCTCACCCCCTACTCCACCTTC
>-|TRBJ2-6|TRBV20-1|few
CSAISGLPGANVLTF
TGCAGTGCTATCTCTGGCTTACCTGGGGCCAACGTCCTGACTTTC
>-|TRBJ2-5|TRBV6-1|many
CASREAGEKTQYF
TGTGCCAGCAGGGAGGCCGGGGAAAAGACCCAGTACTTC
>-|TRBJ1-3|TRBV6-1|-
CASSELRGWENTIYF
TGTGCCAGCAGTGAACTGCGGGGTTGGGAAAACACCATATATTTT
>-|TRBJ1-5|TRBV19|-
CASPPGPQPQHF
TGTGCCAGTCCCCCGGGTCCTCAGCCCCAGCATTTT
>-|TRBJ2-2|TRBV20-1|-
CSARDPRGTGELFF
TGCAGTGCTAGAGACCCCCGCGGCACCGGGGAGCTGTTTTTT
>-|TRBJ2-1|TRBV20-1|few
CSAPDSRRPYNEQFF
TGCAGTGCTCCCGACTCACGCCGGCCCTATAATGAGCAGTTCTTC